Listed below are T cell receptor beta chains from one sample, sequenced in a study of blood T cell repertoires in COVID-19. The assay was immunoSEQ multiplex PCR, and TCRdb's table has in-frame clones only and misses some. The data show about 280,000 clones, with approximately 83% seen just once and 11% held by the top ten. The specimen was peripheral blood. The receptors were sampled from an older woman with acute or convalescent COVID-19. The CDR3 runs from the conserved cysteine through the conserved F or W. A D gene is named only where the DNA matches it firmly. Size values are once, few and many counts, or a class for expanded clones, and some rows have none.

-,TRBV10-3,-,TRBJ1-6,TGTGCCATCAAAAGGGAGGGGAATTCACCCCTCCACTTT,CAIKREGNSPLHF
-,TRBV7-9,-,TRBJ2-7,TGTGCCAGCAGCCCTCCGGGGGGCCCTACATACGAGCAGTACTTC,CASSPPGGPTYEQYF
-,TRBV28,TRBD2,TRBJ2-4,TGTGCCAGCAGCCCCTACGCCAGCGGGGGGGCCGGGCGAGCCAAAAACATTCAGTACTTC,CASSPYASGGAGRAKNIQYF
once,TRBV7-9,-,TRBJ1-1,TGTGCCAGCAGCCCCCAGGGCGGTCGATCAACTTTCTTT,CASSPQGGRSTFF
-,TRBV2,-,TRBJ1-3,TGTGCCAGCAGTTCACAGTCGAGCTCTGGAAACACCATATATTTT,CASSSQSSSGNTIYF
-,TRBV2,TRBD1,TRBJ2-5,TGTGCCAGCAGCGGGACAGGATCTTTGCAGACCCAGTACTTC,CASSGTGSLQTQYF
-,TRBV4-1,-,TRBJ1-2,TGCGCCAGCAGCCTCTCTACAGTTAACTATGGCTACACCTTC,CASSLSTVNYGYTF
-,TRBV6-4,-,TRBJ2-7,TGTGCCAGCAGTGTAACACAGGGCCCCTACGAGCAGTACTTC,CASSVTQGPYEQYF
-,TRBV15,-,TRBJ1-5,TGTGCCACCACCCCCTCTGAGTTCAATCAGCCCCAGCATTTT,CATTPSEFNQPQHF
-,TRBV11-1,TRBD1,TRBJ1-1,TGTGCCAGCAGCACCGGGACAGGGGGCTGGAGCACTGAAGCTTTCTTT,CASSTGTGGWSTEAFF
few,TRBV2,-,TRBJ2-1,TGTGCCAGCAGCTATAACCTAGGCAATGAGCAGTTCTTC,CASSYNLGNEQFF
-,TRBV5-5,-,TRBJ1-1,TGTGCCAGCAGCTTGGGACAGGTGAACACTGAAGCTTTCTTT,CASSLGQVNTEAFF
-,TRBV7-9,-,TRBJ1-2,TGTGCCAGCAGCCCCGAGCCCCGGGGCTACACCTTC,CASSPEPRGYTF
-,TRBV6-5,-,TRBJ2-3,TGTGCCAGCAGTTTGGAGGGTGGGGGCACAGATACGCAGTATTTT,CASSLEGGGTDTQYF
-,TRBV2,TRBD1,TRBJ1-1,TGTGCCGGAGGACAGGGGAACACTGAAGCTTTCTTT,CAGGQGNTEAFF
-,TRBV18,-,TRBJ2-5,TGTGCCAGCTCACCATTTGCAGGAGAGACCCAGTACTTC,CASSPFAGETQYF
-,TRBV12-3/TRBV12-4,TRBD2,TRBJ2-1,TGTGCCAGCTGCCAACACGAATCGGGGGGTGAGTTCTTC,CASCQHESGGEFF
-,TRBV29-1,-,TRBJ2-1,TGCAGCGCAACGACTAGATCTGAGCAGTTCTTC,CSATTRSEQFF
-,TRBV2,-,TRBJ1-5,TGTGCCAGCAGCCGCGGCCAGGGCCCCAATCAGCCCCAGCATTTT,CASSRGQGPNQPQHF
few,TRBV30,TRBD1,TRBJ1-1,TGTGCCTGGAGCACAGGGGTGAACACTGAAGCTTTCTTT,CAWSTGVNTEAFF
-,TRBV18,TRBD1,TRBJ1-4,TGTGCCAGCTCTCTACAACAGGGGGGGAGATACGAAAAACTGTTTTTT,CASSLQQGGRYEKLFF
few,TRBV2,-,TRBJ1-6,TGTGCCAGCAGTGAGGGGGGAGGGGTCGGTTCACCCCTCCACTTT,CASSEGGGVGSPLHF
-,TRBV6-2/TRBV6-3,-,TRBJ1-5,TGTGCCAGCAGCCACAGGGATACGCAGCCCCAGCATTTT,CASSHRDTQPQHF